This TCR beta chain derives from a study of blood T cell repertoires in COVID-19. Across the study: Sites across the United States, Italy and Spain contributed samples from acute and convalescent COVID-19. The cDNA or gDNA used as material had been derived from T cells, B-cell-depleted T cells, or PBMCs.

As processed by the authors: Researchers report that nucleated cell counts were estimated from reference gene primer amplification. The repertoire was sequenced with immunoSEQ multiplex PCR; TCRdb's copy has only in-frame clones and lacks some. The DNA was the basis for D and trimming; V, J and clone size are from that table. In the table there are about 110,000 clones, approximately 80% of which are singletons. CDR1 is SGHRS, CDR2 YFSETQ, per germline. The ends were cut back, 4 bases at V and 3 bases at J, with 12 bases in the middle. The CDR3 length is 14 residues. The sample taken for sequencing was peripheral blood. The V gene is TRBV5-1, the J gene TRBJ2-3; TRBD2 is a possible D gene (5 bases). This TCR was recovered from a woman in her 70s with acute or convalescent COVID-19. CDR3 region: CASSTRRGTDTQYF. DNA of the CDR3: TGCGCCAGCAGCACGCGCCGAGGGACAGATACGCAGTATTTT.